This TCR beta chain was identified in a study of T cell repertoires in cytomegalovirus infection. Study conclusions and caveats: Carriers of CMV plus the relevant HLA were identified by cumulative public TCR beta family frequency.

TCRdb passed the reads through MiXCR, listing each CDR3 protein once. The table records about 230,000 distinct CDR3 sequences, around 6.2% of them present only once. V was clipped by 6 bases and J by 4 bases, with 12 bases between them. CDR3 length equals 12 residues. Germline V lookup: CDR1 DFQATT, CDR2 SNEGSKA (reference sequence). For this clonotype: Its antigen is not known.

The sequencing input was PBMCs. The origin of this receptor is a human donor in good health (CMV status not recorded). Some clones in this sample may be carry-over from other donors' samples. This sequence joins TRBV20-1 and TRBJ1-2, with unresolved D. Here the CDR3 DNA reads TGCAGTGCCCGAGGAAAAAGCTATGGCTACACCTTC. Amino acid sequence: CSARGKSYGYTF.